This T cell receptor beta chain emerged from a study of blood T cell repertoires in COVID-19 (TCRdb year 2020). Study-wide context: Samples from collaborators originated in the United States, Italy and Spain and spanned both the acute and convalescent phases of COVID-19. The prospective study material was composed of cDNA or gDNA derived from T cells, B-cell-depleted T cells, or PBMCs. Deeply sampled blood TCRbeta repertoires from subjects exposed to, actively infected with, or recovered from COVID-19 were included in the dataset. The repertoires were released in a freely available public database intended as a resource for research on the immune response to SARS-CoV-2. The samples were drawn from two sources: the first 160 participants of the ongoing ImmuneRACE study, and about 1,300 subjects contributed by 6 global collaborators. Sample metadata almost always included a de-identified subject ID, COVID-19 status, age in years and sex. Where available, HLA class I and class II types were obtained from metadata supplied by the sample provider rather than from assay-based typing.

Whole blood was collected in K2EDTA tubes by collaborating institutions according to the institutions' own protocols. Collaborator samples were shipped for TCRbeta analysis as frozen whole blood, isolated PBMCs, or DNA extracted from either sample type. The full study reports these points: The amount of clinical and demographic metadata varied by source and participant and was provided uncurated.

Note on this clone: The specificity of this receptor is unknown. Per-base quality was not reported, and no clone a single base away is much larger than it.

TCRbeta CDR3 regions were amplified from genomic DNA using the immunoSEQ Assay, a bias-controlled multiplex PCR. The study's processing was this. The number of nucleated cells in each sample was estimated from the amplification of reference gene primers within the assay. To quantify the absolute abundance of each unique TCRbeta CDR3 rearrangement, sequence reads were collapsed and filtered. For each sample, productive Simpson clonality was calculated by taking the square root of Simpson's diversity index across productive rearrangements. Entries here come from immuneACCESS through TCRdb and include only in-frame sequences with V and J called. Some clones fail to appear in such tables; in the studies checked, an unresolved V gene covers under half of the shortfall, and the cause of the remainder is unknown. V and J calls and clone size follow that table, whereas D and trimming were derived from the DNA. For this sample the table gives 150,000 to 200,000 clones, of which roughly 85% were detected only once. Together, the top ten hold 7.5% to 10% of the sample.

The CDR3, from cysteine to phenylalanine, totals 14 residues. Just the 42-base CDR3 DNA is kept, in frame starting at base 1. As encoded in the germline V gene (reference sequence), CDR1 is MNHEY while CDR2 is SMNVEV. Deletion took 3 bases off V and 4 bases off J, with a span of 13 bases between the germline ends. Sequenced material: peripheral blood. This sequence originates from a man aged 50-60 years with active or convalescent COVID-19. In this chain, TRBV27 is recombined with TRBJ2-7, with the D gene too uncertain to name. The CDR3 corresponds to CASSLKPIVYEQYF. The DNA reads as follows: TGTGCCAGCAGTTTGAAACCTATTGTATACGAGCAGTACTTC.